The clone carrying this TCR beta chain was seen at least ten times. Its cognate antigen is unknown. The data were taken from a study of T cells in Graves' hyperthyroidism and ophthalmopathy. Findings of the study overall: Progression to ophthalmopathy was predicted a median of 6.5 months early. A model of 13 V-J features distinguished ophthalmopathy from stable hyperthyroidism.

In the ophthalmopathy cohort, Clinical Activity Score was at least 3, NOSPECS grade at least 4, and duration under 3 months. TCR beta CDR3 regions were amplified from RNA. Researchers ran a first-round RT-PCR on the TCR CDR3 using the HTBI primer set. Each CDR3 protein is one row after TCRdb ran MiXCR on the multiplex PCR reads. The table records over 350,000 distinct CDR3 sequences, roughly 14% of them present only once. The sample was blood. This receptor was obtained from a young man with Graves' ophthalmopathy.

DNA for the CDR3: TGTGCCAGCAGCAAGGGGGACTTCGGGACAGATACGCAGTATTTT. It yields the protein CASSKGDFGTDTQYF. The chain couples TRBV11-3 to TRBJ2-3; D tentatively reads TRBD1 or TRBD2 (6 bases each). CDR3 length: 15 amino acids. CDR1 is SGHNT and CDR2 is YENEEA in the germline V gene. Between the trimmed V and J ends, which lost 5 bases and 3 bases, there was a span of 15 bases.